This note documents a single T cell receptor beta chain sequence. Stated treatment: 15 to 20 received Ad26.COV2.S at low or high dose, single or two shots; about 5 received placebo; per-sample allocation not given. The samples date from day 63 after the first vaccine or placebo injection. This specimen comes from a study of Ad26.COV2.S vaccination and SARS-CoV-2 variants. The CDR3 covers 15 residues. V gave up 0 bases and J gave up 9 bases; unmatched junction bases: 5. From germline, CDR1 is MNHEY and CDR2 SVGAGI. Assay used: immunoSEQ multiplex PCR; TCRdb lists only in-frame clones, some missing. The repertoire has roughly 510,000 clones, roughly 89% of them found once; the top ten carry around 13%.

The source was peripheral blood, collected in a trial of Ad26.COV2.S vaccine versus placebo. The rearrangement uses TRBV6-5 and TRBJ2-1, with TRBD2 identical over 10 bases. The receptor's source is a person aged 18-60 years who received the Ad26.COV2.S COVID-19 vaccine or a placebo. The CDR3 loop reads CASSYSTSGRGEQFF. CDR3 bases: TGTGCCAGCAGTTACTCGACTAGCGGGCGGGGTGAGCAGTTCTTC.